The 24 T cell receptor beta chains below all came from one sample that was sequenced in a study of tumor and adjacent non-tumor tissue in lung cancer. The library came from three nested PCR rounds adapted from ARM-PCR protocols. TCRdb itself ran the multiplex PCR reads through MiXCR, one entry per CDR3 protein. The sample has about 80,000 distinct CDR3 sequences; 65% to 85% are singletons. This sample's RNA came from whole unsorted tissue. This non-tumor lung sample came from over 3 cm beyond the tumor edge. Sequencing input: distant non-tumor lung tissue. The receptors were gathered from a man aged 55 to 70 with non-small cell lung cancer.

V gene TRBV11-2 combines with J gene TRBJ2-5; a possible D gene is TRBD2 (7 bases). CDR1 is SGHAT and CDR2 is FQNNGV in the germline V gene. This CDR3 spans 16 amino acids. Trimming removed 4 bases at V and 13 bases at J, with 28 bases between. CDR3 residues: CASSSTMGGPKESRYF. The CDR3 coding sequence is TGTGCCAGCAGCTCCACAATGGGGGGGCCAAAAGAGAGCCGGTACTTC.

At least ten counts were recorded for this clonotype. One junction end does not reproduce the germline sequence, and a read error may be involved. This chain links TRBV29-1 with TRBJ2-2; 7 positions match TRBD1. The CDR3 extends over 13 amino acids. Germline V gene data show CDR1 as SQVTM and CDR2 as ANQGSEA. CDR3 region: CSVGRGNSGELFF. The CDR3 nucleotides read TGCAGCGTTGGCAGGGGGAACTCCGGGGAGCTGTTTTTT.

The CDR3 protein is CASSQDQGRDRQFF. The CDR3 region has the DNA TGCGCCAGCAGCCAAGATCAGGGACGGGATAGGCAGTTCTTC. J is TRBJ2-1 and V is TRBV4-3; D may correspond to TRBD1 or TRBD2 (5 bases each). The CDR3 totals 14 residues. CDR1 is LGHNA, CDR2 YSLEER, per germline. Trimming stripped 0 bases from V and 12 bases from J, with 15 bases between.

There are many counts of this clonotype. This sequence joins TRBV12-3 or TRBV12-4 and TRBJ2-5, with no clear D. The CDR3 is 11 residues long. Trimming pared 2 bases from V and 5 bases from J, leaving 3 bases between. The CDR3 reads CASSLLETQYF. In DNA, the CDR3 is TGTGCCAGCAGTTTACTGGAGACCCAGTACTTC.

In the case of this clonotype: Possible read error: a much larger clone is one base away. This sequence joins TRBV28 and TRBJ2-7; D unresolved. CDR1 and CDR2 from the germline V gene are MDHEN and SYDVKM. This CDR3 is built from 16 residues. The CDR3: CAGSLYKGLISYEQYF. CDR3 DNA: TGTGCCGGCAGTTTATATAAGGGTCTTATCTCCTACGAGCAGTACTTC.

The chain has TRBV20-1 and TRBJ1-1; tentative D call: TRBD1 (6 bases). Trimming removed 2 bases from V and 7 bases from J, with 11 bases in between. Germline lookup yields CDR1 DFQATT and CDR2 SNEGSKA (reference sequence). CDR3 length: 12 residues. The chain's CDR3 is CSARQGSNEAFF. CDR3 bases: TGCAGTGCTAGACAGGGGAGCAATGAAGCTTTCTTT.

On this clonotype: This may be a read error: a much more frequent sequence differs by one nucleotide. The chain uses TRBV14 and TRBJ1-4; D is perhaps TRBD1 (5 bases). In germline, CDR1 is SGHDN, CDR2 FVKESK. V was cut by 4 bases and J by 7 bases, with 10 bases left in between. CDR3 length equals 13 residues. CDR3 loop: CASSLRVGEKLFF. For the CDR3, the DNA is TGTGCCAGCAGCCTCAGGGTGGGTGAAAAACTGTTTTTT.

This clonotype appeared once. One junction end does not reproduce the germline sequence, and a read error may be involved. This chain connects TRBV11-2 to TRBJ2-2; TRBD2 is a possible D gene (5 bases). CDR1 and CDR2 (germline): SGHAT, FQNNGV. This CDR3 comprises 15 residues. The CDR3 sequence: CASSFIRLYTGEQFF. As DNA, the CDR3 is TGTGCCAGCAGCTTTATTCGACTGTACACCGGGGAGCAGTTTTTT.

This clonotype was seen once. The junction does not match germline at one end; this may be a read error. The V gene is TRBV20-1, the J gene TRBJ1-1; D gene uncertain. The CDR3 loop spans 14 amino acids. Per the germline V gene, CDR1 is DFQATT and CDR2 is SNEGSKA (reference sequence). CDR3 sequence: CGARVQRNSPEAFF. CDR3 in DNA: TGCGGTGCTAGAGTACAGAGGAATAGCCCTGAAGCTTTCTTT.

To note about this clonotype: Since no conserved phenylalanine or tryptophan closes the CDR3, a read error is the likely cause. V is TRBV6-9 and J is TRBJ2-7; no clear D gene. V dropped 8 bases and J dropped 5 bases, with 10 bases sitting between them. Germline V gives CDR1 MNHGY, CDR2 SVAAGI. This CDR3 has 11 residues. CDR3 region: CASPWLHEQYL. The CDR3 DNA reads TGTGCCAGCCCCTGGTTACACGAGCAGTACCTC.

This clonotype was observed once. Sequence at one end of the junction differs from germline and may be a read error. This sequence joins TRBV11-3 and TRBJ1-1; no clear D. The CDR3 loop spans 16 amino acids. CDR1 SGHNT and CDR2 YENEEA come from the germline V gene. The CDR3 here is CTSSPTPGQLNTEAFF. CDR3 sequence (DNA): TGTACCAGCAGCCCTACCCCTGGGCAACTGAACACTGAAGCTTTCTTT.

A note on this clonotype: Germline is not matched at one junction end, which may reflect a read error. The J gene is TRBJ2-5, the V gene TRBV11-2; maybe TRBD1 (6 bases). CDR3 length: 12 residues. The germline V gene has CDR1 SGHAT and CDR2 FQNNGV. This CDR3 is CASTVGGVTQCF. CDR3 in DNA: TGTGCCAGCACCGTAGGGGGAGTGACCCAGTGCTTC.

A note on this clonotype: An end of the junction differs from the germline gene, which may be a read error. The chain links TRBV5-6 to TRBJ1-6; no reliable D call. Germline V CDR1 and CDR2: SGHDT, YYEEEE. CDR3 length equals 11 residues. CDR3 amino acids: CASSNDSPHHF. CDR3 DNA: TGTGCCAGCTCTAACGATTCACCCCACCACTTT.

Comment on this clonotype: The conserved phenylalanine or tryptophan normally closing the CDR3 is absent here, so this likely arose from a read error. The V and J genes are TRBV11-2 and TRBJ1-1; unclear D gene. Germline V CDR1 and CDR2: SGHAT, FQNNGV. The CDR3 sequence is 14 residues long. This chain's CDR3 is CTSGLVGWGTEAFI. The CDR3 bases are TGTACCAGCGGCTTAGTCGGGTGGGGCACTGAAGCTTTCATT.

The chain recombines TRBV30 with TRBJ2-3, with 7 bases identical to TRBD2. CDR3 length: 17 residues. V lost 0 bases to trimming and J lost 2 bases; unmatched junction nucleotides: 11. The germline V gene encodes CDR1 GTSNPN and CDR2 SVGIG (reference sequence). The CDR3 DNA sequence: TGTGCCTGGAGTGTCGGAGCGGGATTGGATACCACAGATACGCAGTATTTT. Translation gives CAWSVGAGLDTTDTQYF.

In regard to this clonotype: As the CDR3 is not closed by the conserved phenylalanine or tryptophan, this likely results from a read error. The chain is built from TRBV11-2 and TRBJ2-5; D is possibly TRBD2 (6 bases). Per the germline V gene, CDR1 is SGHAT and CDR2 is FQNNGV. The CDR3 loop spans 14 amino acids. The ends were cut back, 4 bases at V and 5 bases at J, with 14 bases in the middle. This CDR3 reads CASSSVTSRETQYL. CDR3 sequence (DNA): TGTGCCAGCAGCTCCGTGACTAGTAGGGAGACCCAGTACTTA.

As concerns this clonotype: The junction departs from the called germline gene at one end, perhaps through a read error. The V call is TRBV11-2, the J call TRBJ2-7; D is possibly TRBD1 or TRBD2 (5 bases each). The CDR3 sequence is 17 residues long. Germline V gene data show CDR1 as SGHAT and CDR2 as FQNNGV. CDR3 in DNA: TGTGTCAGCAGCTTAGACGGAAGGGACGTGGGAATCTACGAGCAATACTTC. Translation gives CVSSLDGRDVGIYEQYF.

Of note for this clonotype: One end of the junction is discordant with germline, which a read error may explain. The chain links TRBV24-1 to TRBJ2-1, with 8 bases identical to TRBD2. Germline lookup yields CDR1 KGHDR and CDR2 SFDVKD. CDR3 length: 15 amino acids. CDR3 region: CATSDSSLADNEQFF. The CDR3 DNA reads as TGTGCCACCAGTGATTCCTCACTAGCGGACAACGAGCAGTTCTTC.

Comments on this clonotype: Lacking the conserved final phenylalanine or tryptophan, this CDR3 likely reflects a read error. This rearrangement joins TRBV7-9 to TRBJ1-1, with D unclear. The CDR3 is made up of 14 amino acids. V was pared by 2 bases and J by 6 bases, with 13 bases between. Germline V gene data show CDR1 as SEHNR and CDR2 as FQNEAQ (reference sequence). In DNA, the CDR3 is TGTGCCAGCAGCTTAAGTCACCTGGGTGCTGAAGCTTTCTTA. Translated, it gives CASSLSHLGAEAFL.

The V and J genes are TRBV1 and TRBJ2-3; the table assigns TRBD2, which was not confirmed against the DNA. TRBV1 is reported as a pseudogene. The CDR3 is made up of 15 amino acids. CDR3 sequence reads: CTNSQALAGENTQYF. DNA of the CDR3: TGCACCAACAGCCAAGCACTAGCGGGGGAAAATACGCAGTATTTT.

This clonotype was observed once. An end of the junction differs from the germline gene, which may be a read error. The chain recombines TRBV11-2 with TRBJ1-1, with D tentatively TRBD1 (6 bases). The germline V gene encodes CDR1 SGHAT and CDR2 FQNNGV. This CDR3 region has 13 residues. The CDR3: CASSLRGDNEAFF. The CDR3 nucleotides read TGCGCCAGCAGCTTAAGAGGGGACAATGAAGCTTTCTTT.

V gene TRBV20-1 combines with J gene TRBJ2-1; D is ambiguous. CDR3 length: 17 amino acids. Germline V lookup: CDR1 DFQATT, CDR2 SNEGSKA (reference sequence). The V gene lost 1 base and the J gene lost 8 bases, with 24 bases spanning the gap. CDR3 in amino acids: CSARAEKSSLTFDEQFF. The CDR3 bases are TGCAGTGCTAGAGCTGAAAAGAGTAGCTTAACTTTCGATGAGCAGTTCTTC.

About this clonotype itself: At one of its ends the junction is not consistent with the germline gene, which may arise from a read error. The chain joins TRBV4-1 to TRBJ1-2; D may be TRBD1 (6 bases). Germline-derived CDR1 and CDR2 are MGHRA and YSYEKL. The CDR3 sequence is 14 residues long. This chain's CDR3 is CARSPDRTSFGYTF. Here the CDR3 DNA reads TGCGCCAGGAGCCCGGACAGAACCTCTTTCGGCTACACATTC.

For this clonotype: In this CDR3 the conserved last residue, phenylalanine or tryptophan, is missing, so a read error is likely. CDR3 in DNA: TGTGCCAGCGGCACGGACAGGGGTGGAGTGCAGTACCTC. Translated: CASGTDRGGVQYL. This sequence joins TRBV11-1 and TRBJ2-7, with TRBD1 matching 9 bases. The V gene's germline CDR1 is SGHAT and CDR2 FQDESV (reference sequence). The CDR3 runs 13 residues. After removal of 8 bases from V and 9 bases from J, the junction contained 11 bases not matched to a gene.